The 32 T cell receptor beta chains in this list originate from one sample, sequenced in a study of blood T cell repertoires in COVID-19. Libraries were prepared by immunoSEQ multiplex PCR; TCRdb keeps only in-frame clonotypes and omits some of them. The table records approximately 210,000 clones, 70% to 85% of them present only once. The material sequenced was PBMCs or T cells enriched from blood (not recorded which). The receptors originated from a woman aged 55-69 years who had recovered from COVID-19.

The V gene is TRBV15, the J gene TRBJ1-4; 8 positions match TRBD1. V was pared by 5 bases and J by 8 bases, with 13 bases of the junction left unmatched. The CDR3 totals 16 residues. Per germline, CDR1 LNHNV and CDR2 YYDKDF (reference sequence). CDR3 protein: CATSLPDATGDEKLFF. CDR3 in DNA: TGTGCCACCAGCCTGCCGGACGCGACAGGGGACGAAAAACTGTTTTTT.

V is TRBV20-1 and J is TRBJ2-5; D is undetermined. Germline V gene lookup returns CDR1 DFQATT and CDR2 SNEGSKA (reference sequence). This CDR3 is built from 10 residues. The V end lost 5 bases, the J end lost 5 bases, and 6 bases lay between the germline ends. CDR3: CSALRETQYF. The CDR3 region has the DNA TGCAGTGCTCTCAGGGAGACCCAGTACTTC.

The rearrangement links TRBV20-1 to TRBJ1-4, with 7 bases lining up with TRBD1. CDR3 length: 13 residues. Germline V gene data show CDR1 as DFQATT and CDR2 as SNEGSKA (reference sequence). Trimming took 6 bases from V and 8 from J; bases not matched to a gene: 9. The CDR3 DNA reads TGCAGTGCCAGTGACAGGGCGAGCGAAAAACTGTTTTTT. Its translation is CSASDRASEKLFF.

This clone appeared once. J is TRBJ1-1 and V is TRBV28, with 10 positions matching TRBD1. This CDR3 spans 13 amino acids. CDR1 and CDR2 (germline): MDHEN, SYDVKM. Trimming removed 4 bases from V and 5 bases from J; junction bases left unmatched: 1. The CDR3 reads CASSSGQGTEAFF. CDR3 DNA: TGTGCCAGCAGTTCGGGACAGGGGACTGAAGCTTTCTTT. Full variable domain (outside the CDR3, taken from reference TRBV28 and TRBJ1-1): DVKVTQSSRYLVKRTGEKVFLECVQDMDHENMFWYRQDPGLGLRLIYFSYDVKMKEKGDIPEGYSVSREKKERFSLILESASTNQTSMYLCASSSGQGTEAFFGQGTRLTVV.

V and J are TRBV5-1 and TRBJ2-2; 8 bases agree with TRBD2. The CDR3 spans 17 residues. Germline values: CDR1 SGHRS, CDR2 YFSETQ. J gave up 6 bases and V 0 bases, and 10 bases lay outside the gene matches. Here the CDR3 reads CASSLAKTGGQSGELFF. The CDR3 nucleotides are TGCGCCAGCAGCTTGGCTAAGACGGGAGGGCAGTCCGGGGAGCTGTTTTTT.

This chain joins TRBV7-2 and TRBJ2-1; 7 bases match TRBD2. Germline CDR1 and CDR2: SGHTA and FQGNSA. This CDR3 is 17 amino acids long. V shed 1 base and J 3 bases; nucleotides not matched to a gene: 9. CDR3 DNA sequence: TGTGCCAGCAGCTTAGGGAGGGCGGGAGTCCGCTACAATGAGCAGTTCTTC. Residues: CASSLGRAGVRYNEQFF.

The chain carries TRBV2 and TRBJ1-1; no firm D call. The CDR3 is 16 residues long. Germline CDR1 and CDR2: SNHLY and FYNNEI. Trimming pared 1 base from V and 4 bases from J, leaving 16 bases between. DNA for the CDR3: TGTGCCAGCAGTGAAGAGGTGCAGGCGCGGGTCACTGAAGCTTTCTTT. This codes for CASSEEVQARVTEAFF.

V usage is TRBV7-8 and J usage is TRBJ1-4; the match to TRBD1 covers 10 bases. The germline CDR1 and CDR2 sequences are SGHVS and FQNEAQ. The CDR3 covers 15 residues. V shed 5 bases and J 8 bases; nucleotides not matched to a gene: 8. CDR3 bases: TGTGCCAGCAGCGTTGGGACAGGGGACGGAGAAAAACTGTTTTTT. It encodes CASSVGTGDGEKLFF. Full variable domain (rest looked up from reference TRBV7-8 and TRBJ1-4): GAGVSQSPRYKVAKRGQDVALRCDPISGHVSLFWYQQALGQGPEFLTYFQNEAQLDKSGLPSDRFFAERPEGSVSTLKIQRTQQEDSAVYLCASSVGTGDGEKLFFGSGTQLSVL.

This chain links TRBV7-9 with TRBJ2-2; no definite D call. V lost 4 bases to trimming and J lost 4 bases, with 13 bases between them. The CDR3 is 15 amino acids. Germline loops: CDR1 SEHNR, CDR2 FQNEAQ (reference sequence). Here the CDR3 DNA reads TGTGCCAGCAGCTCACGGGTCGAGGTCACCGGGGAGCTGTTTTTT. This translates into CASSSRVEVTGELFF.

This chain connects TRBV5-4 to TRBJ1-2; TRBD1 agrees at 8 bases. The CDR3 is made up of 13 amino acids. V lost 4 bases, J lost 4 bases, and 3 bases stayed unmatched. Germline V lookup: CDR1 SGHNT, CDR2 YYREEE (reference sequence). CDR3 nucleotides: TGTGCCAGCAGCGTACAGGGGGTCTATGGCTACACCTTC. Its translation is CASSVQGVYGYTF.

This rearrangement joins TRBV9 to TRBJ1-6, with D tentatively TRBD1 (5 bases). This CDR3 is 14 amino acids long. Trimming took off 0 bases at V and 5 bases at J, with 6 bases between the two ends. Germline CDR1 reads SGDLS; CDR2 reads YYNGEE. The DNA for the CDR3 is TGTGCCAGCAGCGTAGGACAGAATAATTCACCCCTCCACTTT. It specifies CASSVGQNNSPLHF.

With respect to this clone: Being one base from a much bigger clone, this may be a read error. The chain is built from TRBV5-4 and TRBJ1-5, with a possible D match to TRBD1 (6 bases). Trimming cost V 0 bases and J 3 bases, with 7 bases left between them. There are 14 residues in the CDR3. Germline values: CDR1 SGHNT, CDR2 YYREEE (reference sequence). CDR3 bases: TGTGCCAGCAGCTTGGCAGGGGTCAATCAGCCCCAGCATTTT. Its protein is CASSLAGVNQPQHF.

This chain uses TRBV6-2 or TRBV6-3 with TRBJ2-1, with D perhaps TRBD2 (7 bases). This CDR3 has 15 residues. Trimming took off 1 base at V and 5 bases at J, with 12 bases between the two ends. Germline V lookup: CDR1 MNHEY, CDR2 SVGEGT. The CDR3 nucleotides are TGTGCCAGCAGTTACTTGGGCGGGGGCAACAATGAGCAGTTCTTC. Residues: CASSYLGGGNNEQFF.

The chain has TRBV19 and TRBJ2-6; TRBD2 might be the D (5 bases). The CDR3 is 16 amino acids. V was clipped by 5 bases and J by 0 bases, with 11 bases between them. Germline V gene data show CDR1 as LNHDA and CDR2 as SQIVND (reference sequence). The CDR3 DNA is TGTGCCAGTAGTCCCGGACTGAGCTCTGGGGCCAACGTCCTGACTTTC. It yields the protein CASSPGLSSGANVLTF. Using reference TRBV19 and TRBJ2-6 for the parts outside the CDR3, the full variable domain is DGGITQSPKYLFRKEGQNVTLSCEQNLNHDAMYWYRQDPGQGLRLIYYSQIVNDFQKGDIAEGYSVSREKKESFPLTVTSAQKNPTAFYLCASSPGLSSGANVLTFGAGSRLTVL.

The genes are TRBV7-8 and TRBJ1-1; D is ambiguous. V was clipped by 6 bases and J by 3 bases, with 8 bases between them. The CDR3 has 12 residues. Germline V gives CDR1 SGHVS, CDR2 FQNEAQ. CDR3 nucleotide sequence: TGTGCCAGCAGGAGGGTTGACACTGAAGCTTTCTTT. Translation gives CASRRVDTEAFF.

This rearrangement joins TRBV5-1 to TRBJ2-7, with 7 bases matching TRBD2. V shed 2 bases and J 4 bases; nucleotides not matched to a gene: 9. CDR1 is SGHRS and CDR2 is YFSETQ in the germline V gene. This CDR3 has 15 residues. CDR3 coding DNA: TGCGCCAGCAGCTTCTCGGCGGGAGTACAATACGAGCAGTACTTC. Translation: CASSFSAGVQYEQYF.

The chain couples TRBV27 to TRBJ2-5; tentative D call: TRBD1 (6 bases). Trimming removed 4 bases from V and 5 bases from J, with 14 bases in between. Per the germline V gene, CDR1 is MNHEY and CDR2 is SMNVEV (reference sequence). CDR3 length: 14 amino acids. The CDR3 protein is CASSSRQVGETQYF. CDR3 in DNA: TGTGCCAGCAGTTCCAGACAGGTTGGGGAGACCCAGTACTTC.

The V gene is TRBV18, the J gene TRBJ2-5; tentatively, D is TRBD2 (5 bases). Trimming took off 1 base at V and 5 bases at J, with 14 bases between the two ends. Per the germline V gene, CDR1 is KGHSH and CDR2 is LQKENI. The CDR3 is 15 residues long. The chain's CDR3 is CASSPLNGPGETQYF. The DNA for the CDR3 is TGTGCCAGCTCACCACTGAACGGGCCGGGGGAGACCCAGTACTTC.

The chain combines TRBV19 with TRBJ2-7; D is possibly TRBD2 (5 bases). This CDR3 comprises 14 residues. Germline V CDR1 and CDR2: LNHDA, SQIVND (reference sequence). V dropped 3 bases and J dropped 3 bases, with 12 bases sitting between them. The CDR3 nucleotides read TGTGCCAGTAGTATGAGGGCACAAGACTACGAGCAGTACTTC. Translation gives CASSMRAQDYEQYF.

Only a few counts were recorded for this clone. V gene TRBV6-4 combines with J gene TRBJ1-5; possibly TRBD1 for D (5 bases). From germline, CDR1 is MRHNA and CDR2 SNTAGT. The CDR3 loop spans 15 amino acids. Between the trimmed V and J ends, which lost 0 bases and 5 bases, there was a span of 11 bases. CDR3 region: CASSDSSGVDQPQHF. CDR3 in DNA: TGTGCCAGCAGTGACTCATCGGGGGTGGATCAGCCCCAGCATTTT.

The rearrangement links TRBV27 to TRBJ2-7; D gene uncertain. CDR1 is MNHEY and CDR2 is SMNVEV in the germline V gene (reference sequence). V was pared by 8 bases and J by 0 bases, with 14 bases between. CDR3 length: 14 residues. CDR3 residues: CASRFAESSYEQYF. In DNA, the CDR3 is TGTGCCAGCCGGTTCGCCGAGAGCTCCTACGAGCAGTACTTC.

The chain couples TRBV3-1 (or the pseudogene TRBV3-2) to TRBJ1-2, with 7 bases matching TRBD1. CDR1 is LGHDT, CDR2 YNNKEL, per germline (reference sequence). With 4 bases clipped from V and 1 base from J, the junction kept 12 bases outside the gene matches. The CDR3 length is 17 residues. The CDR3 DNA sequence: TGTGCCAGCAGCCTTGGGACAGCAACATTCGGTAACTATGGCTACACCTTC. Its translation is CASSLGTATFGNYGYTF.

The chain joins TRBV15 to TRBJ1-2; D call uncertain. The germline gives CDR1 LNHNV, CDR2 YYDKDF (reference sequence). The ends were cut back, 4 bases at V and 4 bases at J, with 10 bases in the middle. The CDR3 contains 13 residues. The CDR3 loop is CATSNEAIYGYTF. DNA for the CDR3: TGTGCCACCAGCAATGAGGCGATCTATGGCTACACCTTC.

J is TRBJ1-4 and V is TRBV6-5; 7 positions match TRBD1. With 2 bases clipped from V and 8 bases from J, the junction kept 5 bases outside the gene matches. The CDR3 is made up of 14 amino acids. Germline-derived CDR1 and CDR2 are MNHEY and SVGAGI. The CDR3 protein is CASSYRDSEEKLFF. CDR3 DNA: TGTGCCAGCAGTTACCGGGACAGTGAGGAAAAACTGTTTTTT.

This chain joins TRBV2 and TRBJ2-1, with 7 bases that match TRBD2. Germline V gives CDR1 SNHLY, CDR2 FYNNEI. V gave up 7 bases and J gave up 8 bases; unmatched junction bases: 14. The CDR3 has 15 residues. CDR3 protein: CASTPGWGGLDEQFF. In DNA, the CDR3 is TGTGCCAGCACCCCGGGGTGGGGGGGTCTGGATGAGCAGTTCTTC.

The J gene is TRBJ2-3, the V gene TRBV24-1, with 9 bases lining up with TRBD1. The CDR3 totals 15 residues. V lost 3 bases and J lost 1; bases outside the gene matches: 1. Germline CDR1 reads KGHDR; CDR2 reads SFDVKD. The CDR3 coding sequence is TGTGCCACCAGTGATAGGACAGGGGGCACAGATACGCAGTATTTT. Encoded protein: CATSDRTGGTDTQYF.

The gene calls are TRBV4-1 and TRBJ1-4, with 9 positions matching TRBD1. The trim removed 3 bases at V and 5 bases at J, leaving 4 bases unmatched. In germline, CDR1 is MGHRA, CDR2 YSYEKL. The CDR3 consists of 15 residues. The CDR3: CASSHTGTGNEKLFF. CDR3 DNA sequence: TGCGCCAGCAGCCATACCGGGACAGGGAATGAAAAACTGTTTTTT.

The V call is TRBV28, the J call TRBJ1-3; 8 bases line up with TRBD1. The CDR3 is made up of 15 amino acids. After removal of 5 bases from V and 6 bases from J, the junction contained 9 bases not matched to a gene. CDR1 is MDHEN, CDR2 SYDVKM, per germline. The CDR3 nucleotides are TGTGCCAGCAGTACCGGACAGGGAGCCCAAAACACCATATATTTT. Amino acid sequence: CASSTGQGAQNTIYF.

The chain is built from TRBV18 and TRBJ2-1; D is ambiguous. Between the trimmed V and J ends, which lost 0 bases and 0 bases, there was a span of 12 bases. Germline assignment: CDR1 KGHSH and CDR2 LQKENI. This CDR3 is 17 amino acids long. The CDR3 here is CASSPPRLSSSYNEQFF. The CDR3 region has the DNA TGTGCCAGCTCACCACCGAGACTGTCAAGCTCCTACAATGAGCAGTTCTTC.

The V and J genes are TRBV9 and TRBJ2-1; 8 bases agree with TRBD2. The CDR3 totals 16 residues. Germline assignment: CDR1 SGDLS and CDR2 YYNGEE. V lost 0 bases to trimming and J lost 12 bases; unmatched junction nucleotides: 14. Here the CDR3 reads CASSVGNGREVLGQFF. The DNA for the CDR3 is TGTGCCAGCAGCGTAGGGAACGGGAGGGAGGTCCTCGGGCAGTTCTTC.

This chain uses TRBV7-2 with TRBJ1-5, with 7 bases fitting TRBD1. Germline CDR1 and CDR2: SGHTA and FQGNSA. Losses at the gene ends were 1 base for V and 0 bases for J; bases not matched to a gene: 6. There are 17 residues in the CDR3. As DNA, the CDR3 is TGTGCCAGCAGCTTAGTCACAGGGGCATATAGCAATCAGCCCCAGCATTTT. Its translation: CASSLVTGAYSNQPQHF.

V is TRBV2 and J is TRBJ1-4, with 8 bases fitting TRBD1. The ends lost 8 bases at V and 5 bases at J; junction bases unmatched: 7. The CDR3 has 14 amino acids. Germline CDR1 and CDR2: SNHLY and FYNNEI. This CDR3 is CASGTGLRNEKLFF. The CDR3 bases are TGTGCCAGCGGGACAGGTTTGAGAAATGAAAAACTGTTTTTT.